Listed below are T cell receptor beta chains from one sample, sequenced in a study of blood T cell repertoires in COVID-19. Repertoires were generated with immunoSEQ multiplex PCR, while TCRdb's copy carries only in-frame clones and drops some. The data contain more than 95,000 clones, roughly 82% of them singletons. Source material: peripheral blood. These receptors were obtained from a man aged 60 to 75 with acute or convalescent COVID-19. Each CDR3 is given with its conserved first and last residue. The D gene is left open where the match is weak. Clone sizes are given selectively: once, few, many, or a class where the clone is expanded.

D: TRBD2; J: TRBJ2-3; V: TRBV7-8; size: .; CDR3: CASSPGLATSTDTQYF; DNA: TGTGCCAGCAGCCCGGGACTAGCAACTAGCACAGATACGCAGTATTTT
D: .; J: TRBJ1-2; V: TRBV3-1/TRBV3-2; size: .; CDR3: CASSQSGAGDGYTF; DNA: TGTGCCAGCAGCCAATCAGGGGCGGGGGATGGCTACACCTTC
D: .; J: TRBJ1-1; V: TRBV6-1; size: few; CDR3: CASSEANRVFAEAFF; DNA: TGTGCCAGCAGTGAAGCAAACAGGGTTTTCGCTGAAGCTTTCTTT
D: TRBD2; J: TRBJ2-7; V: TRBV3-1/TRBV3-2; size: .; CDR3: CASSHQVSGILSYEQYF; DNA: TGTGCCAGCAGCCACCAAGTAAGCGGGATTTTATCCTACGAGCAGTACTTC
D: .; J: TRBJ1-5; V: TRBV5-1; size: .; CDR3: CASSLQGLNQPQHF; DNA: TGCGCCAGCAGCTTGCAGGGTCTCAATCAGCCCCAGCATTTT
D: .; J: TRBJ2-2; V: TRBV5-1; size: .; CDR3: CASSFQTGELFF; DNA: TGCGCCAGCAGCTTTCAAACCGGGGAGCTGTTTTTT
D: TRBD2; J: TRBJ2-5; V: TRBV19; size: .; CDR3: CASRSGGGRETQYF; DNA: TGTGCCAGCCGATCGGGGGGAGGGCGAGAGACCCAGTACTTC
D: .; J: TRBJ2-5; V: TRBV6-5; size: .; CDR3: CASSDLAEETQYF; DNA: TGTGCCAGCAGCGATTTGGCGGAAGAGACCCAGTACTTC
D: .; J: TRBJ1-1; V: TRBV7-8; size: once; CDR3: CASSLVAAANTEAFF; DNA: TGTGCCAGCAGCTTAGTGGCGGCTGCGAACACTGAAGCTTTCTTT
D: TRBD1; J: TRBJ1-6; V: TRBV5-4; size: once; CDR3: CASSHYDRANSPLHF; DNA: TGTGCCAGCAGCCATTATGACAGGGCTAATTCACCCCTCCACTTT
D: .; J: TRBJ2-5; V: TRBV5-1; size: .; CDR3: CASSLGALAGQETQYF; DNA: TGCGCCAGCAGCTTGGGGGCGTTGGCGGGCCAAGAGACCCAGTACTTC
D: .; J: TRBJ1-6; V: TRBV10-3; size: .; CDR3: CAINGQNTGNSPLHF; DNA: TGTGCCATCAACGGACAGAATACGGGAAATTCACCCCTCCACTTT
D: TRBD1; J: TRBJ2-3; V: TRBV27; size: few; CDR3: CASSRKAGTAYTDTQYF; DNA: TGTGCCAGCAGTCGAAAGGCCGGGACAGCTTACACAGATACGCAGTATTTT
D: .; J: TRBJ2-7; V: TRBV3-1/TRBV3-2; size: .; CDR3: CASSLRTYEQYF; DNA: TGTGCCAGCAGCCTGCGCACGTACGAGCAGTACTTC
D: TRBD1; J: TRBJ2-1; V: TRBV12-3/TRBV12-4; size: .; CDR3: CASSGGQYNEQFF; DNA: TGTGCCAGCAGTGGGGGACAGTACAATGAGCAGTTCTTC
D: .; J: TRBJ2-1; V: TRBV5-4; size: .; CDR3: CASSLELLLDNEQFF; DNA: TGTGCCAGCAGCTTGGAACTTCTTCTAGACAATGAGCAGTTCTTC
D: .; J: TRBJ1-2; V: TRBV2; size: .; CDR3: CASSHRNYPPDGYTF; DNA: TGTGCCAGCAGTCACAGGAACTACCCTCCTGATGGCTACACCTTC
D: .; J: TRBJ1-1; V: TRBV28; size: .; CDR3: CASSLKGGAFF; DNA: TGTGCCAGCAGTTTAAAGGGGGGGGCTTTCTTT
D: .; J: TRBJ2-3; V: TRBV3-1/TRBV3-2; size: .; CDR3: CASSLSEETQYF; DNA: TGTGCCAGCAGCCTCAGTGAGGAAACGCAGTATTTT
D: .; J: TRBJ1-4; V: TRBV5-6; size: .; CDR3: CASSSRQTTNEKLFF; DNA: TGTGCCAGCAGCTCCCGACAGACAACTAATGAAAAACTGTTTTTT
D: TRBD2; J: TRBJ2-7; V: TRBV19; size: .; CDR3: CASSKTSGRGYEQYF; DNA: TGTGCCAGTAGTAAGACTAGCGGGAGAGGCTACGAGCAGTACTTC
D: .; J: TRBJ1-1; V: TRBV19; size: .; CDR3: CASSMVDRNTEAFF; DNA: TGTGCCAGTAGTATGGTTGACAGGAACACTGAAGCTTTCTTT
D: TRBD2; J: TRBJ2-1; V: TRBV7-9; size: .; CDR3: CASSPLGTSEYNEQFF; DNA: TGTGCCAGCAGCCCTTTAGGGACTAGCGAGTACAATGAGCAGTTCTTC
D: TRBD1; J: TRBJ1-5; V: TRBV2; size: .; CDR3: CASSERQGSFQPQHF; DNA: TGTGCCAGCAGCGAGAGACAGGGGAGCTTTCAGCCCCAGCATTTT
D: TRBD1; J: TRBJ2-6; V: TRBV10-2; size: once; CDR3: CASTLRQGAFYYSGANVLTF; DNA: TGCGCCAGCACCTTAAGACAGGGGGCGTTCTACTACTCTGGGGCCAACGTCCTGACTTTC
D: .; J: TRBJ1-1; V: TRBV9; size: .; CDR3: CASSVGRGPEAFF; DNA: TGTGCCAGCAGCGTAGGGAGGGGCCCTGAAGCTTTCTTT
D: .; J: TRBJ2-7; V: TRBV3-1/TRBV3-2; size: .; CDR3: CASSPRAFYEQYF; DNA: TGTGCCAGCAGCCCGAGGGCTTTTTACGAGCAGTACTTC
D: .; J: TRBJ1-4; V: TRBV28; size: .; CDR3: CASSARGGSEKLFF; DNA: TGTGCCAGCAGCGCCCGGGGGGGTAGCGAAAAACTGTTTTTT
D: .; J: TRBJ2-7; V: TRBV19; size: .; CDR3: CASSTGGSGAYEQYF; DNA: TGTGCCAGTAGCACTGGTGGTAGCGGAGCCTACGAGCAGTACTTC
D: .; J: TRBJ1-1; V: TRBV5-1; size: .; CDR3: CASSLAASGWNTEAFF; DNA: TGCGCCAGCAGCTTGGCCGCCTCGGGGTGGAACACTGAAGCTTTCTTT
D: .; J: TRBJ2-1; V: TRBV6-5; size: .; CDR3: CASRVMERTYNEQFF; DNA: TGTGCCAGCAGAGTCATGGAGCGAACCTACAATGAGCAGTTCTTC
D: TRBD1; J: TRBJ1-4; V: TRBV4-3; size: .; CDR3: CASSQNQGAPNEKLFF; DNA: TGCGCCAGCAGCCAAAACCAGGGGGCGCCGAATGAAAAACTGTTTTTT
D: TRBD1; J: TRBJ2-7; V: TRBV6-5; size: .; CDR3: CASTADRGVGYEQYF; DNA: TGTGCCAGCACCGCGGACAGGGGAGTAGGCTACGAGCAGTACTTC
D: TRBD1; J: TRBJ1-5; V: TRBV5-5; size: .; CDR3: CASSGGQGTSYSNQPQHF; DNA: TGTGCCAGCAGTGGGGGACAGGGCACAAGTTATAGCAATCAGCCCCAGCATTTT
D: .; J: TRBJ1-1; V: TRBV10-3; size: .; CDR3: CAISDRGFTEAFF; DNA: TGTGCCATCAGTGACAGGGGTTTCACTGAAGCTTTCTTT
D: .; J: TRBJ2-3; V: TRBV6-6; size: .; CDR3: CASDRRWGDTQYF; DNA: TGTGCCAGCGACAGGCGCTGGGGAGATACGCAGTATTTT
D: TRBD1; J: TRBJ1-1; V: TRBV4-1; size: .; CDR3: CASSLRQGMGTEAFF; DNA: TGCGCCAGCAGCCTAAGACAGGGGATGGGCACTGAAGCTTTCTTT
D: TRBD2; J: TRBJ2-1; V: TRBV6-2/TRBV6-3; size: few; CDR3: CASSELGGRNEQFF; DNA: TGTGCCAGCAGTGAGTTGGGCGGGAGGAATGAGCAGTTCTTC
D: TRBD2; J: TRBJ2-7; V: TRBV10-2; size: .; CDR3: CASRIGTSGEYEQYF; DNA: TGCGCCAGCAGGATCGGGACTAGCGGAGAGTACGAGCAGTACTTC
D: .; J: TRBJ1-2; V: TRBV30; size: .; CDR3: CAWSKGFNYGYTF; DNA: TGTGCCTGGAGTAAGGGGTTTAACTATGGCTACACCTTC
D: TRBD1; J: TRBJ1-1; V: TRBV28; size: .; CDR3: CASSPGTADTTEAFF; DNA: TGTGCCAGCAGTCCGGGGACAGCCGACACGACTGAAGCTTTCTTT
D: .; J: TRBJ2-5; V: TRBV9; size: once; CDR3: CASSAGFGQETQYF; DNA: TGTGCCAGCAGCGCGGGATTTGGTCAGGAGACCCAGTACTTC
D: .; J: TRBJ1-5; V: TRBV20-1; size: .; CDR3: CSASNRRGFNQPQHF; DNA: TGCAGTGCTAGTAACAGGCGGGGGTTCAATCAGCCCCAGCATTTT
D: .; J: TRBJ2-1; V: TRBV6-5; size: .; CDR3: CASSYGTPLTEQFF; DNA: TGTGCCAGCAGTTACGGGACTCCCCTTACTGAGCAGTTCTTC
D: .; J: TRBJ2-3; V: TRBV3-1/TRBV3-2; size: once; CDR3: CASSKDRTQTDTQYF; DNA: TGTGCCAGCAGCAAGGATCGGACTCAGACAGATACGCAGTATTTT
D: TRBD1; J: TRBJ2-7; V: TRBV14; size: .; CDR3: CASSQGYTGQGYYEQYF; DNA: TGTGCCAGCAGCCAAGGTTATACAGGACAGGGTTACTACGAGCAGTACTTC